This T cell receptor (beta chain) was sequenced during a study of monozygotic twins with inflammatory bowel disease. Broader study findings: Differing T cell subtypes remained indistinguishable. TCRbeta diversity (inverse Simpson) was lower in IBD patients than in healthy co-twins.

After re-calling the 5' RACE reads, TCRdb lists one entry per CDR3 protein, DNA absent. In total, the table holds roughly 100,000 distinct CDR3 sequences. In the case of this clonotype: Its antigen is as yet unknown.

The CDR3 has 15 residues. Germline CDR1 reads SGHTA; CDR2 reads FQGNSA. The specimen sequenced was blood. This chain connects TRBV7-2 to TRBJ2-7; TCRdb's D gene call, TRBD2, goes unchecked for lack of DNA. This receptor was taken from a human donor with ulcerative colitis or Crohn's disease, or a healthy co-twin of an affected twin (not recorded which). Here the CDR3 reads CASSLDWVLSYEQYF.